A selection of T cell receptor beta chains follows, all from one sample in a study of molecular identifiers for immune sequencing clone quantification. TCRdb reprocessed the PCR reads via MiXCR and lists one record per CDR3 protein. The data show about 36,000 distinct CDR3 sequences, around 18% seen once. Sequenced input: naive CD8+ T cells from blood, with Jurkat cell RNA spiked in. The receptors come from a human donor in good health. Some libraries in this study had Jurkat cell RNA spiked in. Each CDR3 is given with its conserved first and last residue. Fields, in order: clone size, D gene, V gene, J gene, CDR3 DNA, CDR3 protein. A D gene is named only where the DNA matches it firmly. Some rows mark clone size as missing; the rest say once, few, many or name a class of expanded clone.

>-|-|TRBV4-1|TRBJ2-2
TGCGCCAGCAGCCTCGGAAGGCACGGGGAGCTGTTTTTT
CASSLGRHGELFF
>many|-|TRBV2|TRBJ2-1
TGTGCCAGCAGTGGTGGGAGACTTCTCAATGAGCAGTTCTTC
CASSGGRLLNEQFF
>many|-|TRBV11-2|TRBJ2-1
TGTGCCAGCAGCTTAGATAAAGAAGTCGGTCATCATGCGTTCTTC
CASSLDKEVGHHAFF
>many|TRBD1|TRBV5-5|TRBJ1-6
TGTGCCAGCAGCCTGGACAGGACACCCCTCCACTTT
CASSLDRTPLHF
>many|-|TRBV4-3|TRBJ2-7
TGCGCCAGCAGCCAAGACGAAAGGAACGTCATCAACGAGCAGTACTTC
CASSQDERNVINEQYF
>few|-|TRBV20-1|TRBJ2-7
TGCAGTGCTAGGTTGTCAGGGGAAGGGGACGAGCAGTACTTC
CSARLSGEGDEQYF
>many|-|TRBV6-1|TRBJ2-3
TGTGCCAGCAGTCGACCGCGCGTTAGCACAGATACGCAGTATTTT
CASSRPRVSTDTQYF
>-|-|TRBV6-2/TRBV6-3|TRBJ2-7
TGTGCCAGCAATTGGAACTACGAGCAGTACTTC
CASNWNYEQYF
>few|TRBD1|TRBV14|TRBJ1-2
TGTGCCAGCAGCCTAAGCCTGACAGGGTTTAGCTATGGCTACACCTTC
CASSLSLTGFSYGYTF
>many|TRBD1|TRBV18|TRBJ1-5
TGTGCCAGCTCCCAGGGGGATCAGCCCCAGCATTTT
CASSQGDQPQHF
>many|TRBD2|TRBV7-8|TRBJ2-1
TGTGCCAGCAGCTATCGTGGGTCTAGCGGGAGGTGGAATGAGCAGTTCTTC
CASSYRGSSGRWNEQFF
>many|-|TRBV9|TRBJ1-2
TGTGCCAGCAGCGTAACAGGTTATGGCTACACCTTC
CASSVTGYGYTF
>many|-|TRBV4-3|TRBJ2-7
TGCGCCAGCAGCCAAGAAATACGACCAGGGGTAATTCAGGACGAGCAGTACTTC
CASSQEIRPGVIQDEQYF
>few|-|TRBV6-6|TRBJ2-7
TGTGCCAGCAGTCCAACAGGCGAGCAGTACTTC
CASSPTGEQYF
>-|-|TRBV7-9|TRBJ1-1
TGTGCCAGCAGCTTAATCTTAGGACAAGGTGAAGCTTTCTTT
CASSLILGQGEAFF
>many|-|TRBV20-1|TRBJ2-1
TGCAGTGCTATGGGACCAAAGTACAATGAGCAGTTCTTC
CSAMGPKYNEQFF
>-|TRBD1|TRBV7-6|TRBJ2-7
TGTGCCAGCAGCACGCAGGGGGCGTTCGAGCAGTACTTC
CASSTQGAFEQYF
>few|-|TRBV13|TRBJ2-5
TGTGCCAGCAGCTTAGGCCTAAGAGGTTTTGGGACCCAGTACTTC
CASSLGLRGFGTQYF
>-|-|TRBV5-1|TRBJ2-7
TGCGCCAGCAGCCTAACAACTAACTACGAGCAGTACTTC
CASSLTTNYEQYF
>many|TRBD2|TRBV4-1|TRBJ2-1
TGCGCCAGCAGCCAAGCCTTTGCTGCGGGAGTCTACAATGAGCAGTTCTTC
CASSQAFAAGVYNEQFF
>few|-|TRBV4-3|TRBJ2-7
TGCGCCAGCAGCCAAGATGAGCCCTGGGGCTCCTACGAGCAGTACTTC
CASSQDEPWGSYEQYF
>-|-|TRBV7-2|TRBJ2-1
TGTGCCGCCCGGGATTTAAATGAGCAGCTCTTC
CAARDLNEQLF
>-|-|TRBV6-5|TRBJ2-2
TGTGCCAGCAGTGTTCCGACAGGGAGGGCCGGGGAGCTGTTTTTT
CASSVPTGRAGELFF
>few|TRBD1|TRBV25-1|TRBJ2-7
TGTGCCAGCTCACGGACAGGGGGGTCCTACGAGCAGTACTTC
CASSRTGGSYEQYF
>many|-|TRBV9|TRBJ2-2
TGTGCCAGCGCGTCTCCGGCGAACACCGGGGAGCTGTTTTTT
CASASPANTGELFF
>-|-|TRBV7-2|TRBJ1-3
TGTGCCAGCAGCTTAGTCGGGCGACAGGTTGCCTCCTCTGGAAACACCATATATTTT
CASSLVGRQVASSGNTIYF
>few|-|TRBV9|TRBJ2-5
TGTGCCAGCAGCGTAAATGAACAGACCCAGTACTTC
CASSVNEQTQYF
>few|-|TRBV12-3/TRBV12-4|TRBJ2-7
TGTGCCAGCAGTCGACAGCTCAACGAGCAGTACTTC
CASSRQLNEQYF
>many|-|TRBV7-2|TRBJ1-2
TGTGCCAGCAGCTTAGGGGACACTAACTATGGCTACACCTTC
CASSLGDTNYGYTF
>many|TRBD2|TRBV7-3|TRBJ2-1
TGTGCCAGCAGCAACTTAGCGGGGTACAATGAGCAGTTCTTC
CASSNLAGYNEQFF
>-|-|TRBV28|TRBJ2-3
TGTGCCAGCAGTGAGCTTGGGGACACAGATACGCAGTATTTT
CASSELGDTDTQYF
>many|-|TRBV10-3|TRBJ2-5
TGTGCCATCAGGACAGAGCAAGAGACCCAGTACTTC
CAIRTEQETQYF
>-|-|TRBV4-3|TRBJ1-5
TGCGCCAGCAGCCAAGATGTAAAGGGTAGGCAGCCCCAACATTTT
CASSQDVKGRQPQHF
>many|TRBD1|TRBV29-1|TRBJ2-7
TGCAGCGCACAGGGGTTCCACGAGCAGTACTTC
CSAQGFHEQYF
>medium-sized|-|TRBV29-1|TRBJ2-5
TGCAGCGTTAGGTGGGAGTCCCAAGAGACCCAGTACTTC
CSVRWESQETQYF
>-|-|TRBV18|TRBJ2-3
TGTGCCAGCTCACCGGAGCCCACAGATACGCAGTATTTT
CASSPEPTDTQYF
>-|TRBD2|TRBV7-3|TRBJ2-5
TGTGCCACTAGCGGGAGGGCCGGGGAAGAGACCCAGTACTTC
CATSGRAGEETQYF
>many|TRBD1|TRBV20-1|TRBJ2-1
TGCAGTGCGCACGGGACAGGGGTCTACAATGAGCAGTTCTTC
CSAHGTGVYNEQFF
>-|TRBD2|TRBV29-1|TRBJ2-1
TGCAGCGTTGATGGGTTAGCGGGTATTTCCTACAATGAGCAGTTCTTC
CSVDGLAGISYNEQFF
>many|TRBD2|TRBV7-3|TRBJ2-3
TGTGCCAGCAGCCCCGGGGGGGGCACAGATACGCAGTATTTT
CASSPGGGTDTQYF
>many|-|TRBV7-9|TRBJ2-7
TGTGCCAGCAGCTTAGGAGCGAGCCTCGAGCAGTACTTC
CASSLGASLEQYF
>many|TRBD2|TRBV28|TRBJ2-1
TGTGCCAGCACCCAGCCCGGGACTAGTGTTTACAATGAGCAGTTCTTC
CASTQPGTSVYNEQFF
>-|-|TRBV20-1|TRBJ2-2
TGCAGTGCTAGAGGGGGTGACAAGAACACCGGGGAGCTGTTTTTT
CSARGGDKNTGELFF
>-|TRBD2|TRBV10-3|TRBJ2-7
TGTACCATCAGTGGGACTAGCGGGAGTTACGAGCAGTACTTC
CTISGTSGSYEQYF
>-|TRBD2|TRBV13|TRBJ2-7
TGTGCCAGCAGCCTAGCCGGGACTAGCGGTTACGAGCAGTACTTC
CASSLAGTSGYEQYF
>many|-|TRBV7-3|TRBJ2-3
TGTGCCAGCAGCTTAGGGACTGGGCCGAGAGATACGCAGTATTTT
CASSLGTGPRDTQYF